The clone carrying this T cell receptor beta chain came up a few times. TCRdb ran MiXCR on the 5' RACE reads and lists one entry per CDR3 protein. The repertoire holds 210,000 or so distinct CDR3 sequences, roughly 15% seen once, with 40% in the top ten. This CDR3 contains 14 residues. Trimming at V came to 5 bases and at J to 3 bases, leaving 6 bases not matched to a gene. Germline V CDR1 and CDR2: SGHNT, YENEEA. The sample comes from a study of identical twins. These data were also filed under a second study, of T cells expressing NK-cell markers. That source reports: Sequencing covered eight donors, seven HCMV-seropositive and one seronegative.

The V and J genes are TRBV11-3 and TRBJ2-7, with 8 bases that match TRBD1. The material sequenced was CD8+ T cells sorted from blood. The sequence was collected from a young woman in good health. The CDR3 DNA follows: TGTGCCAGCAGCGCCAGGGGGCCCAACTACGAGCAGTACTTC. Protein: CASSARGPNYEQYF.